This record concerns one TCR beta chain sequence. The target antigen is unknown. The germline gives CDR1 MNHEY, CDR2 SVGAGI. The CDR3 sequence is 14 residues long. This entry is derived from a study of CXCR3-negative and CXCR3-positive naive CD8 T cells. General study points: Diversity proved comparably high across both naive subsets and much lower in memory CD8+ cells. In CXCR3-positive naive cells, the TRB CDR3s were more hydrophobic than in CXCR3-negative naive cells. Memory, not naive, CXCR3-negative and CXCR3-positive cells differed in TRBV-TRBJ usage.

Cells classed as naive CD8+ T cells were CD45RO-CCR7+CD27+CD95-. Through 5' RACE with UMI labels, the TRB cDNA libraries were prepared. TCRdb reanalyzed the 5' RACE reads and collapses them to one entry per CDR3 protein, without DNA. The table for this sample gives around 130,000 distinct CDR3 sequences. The chain has TRBV6-5 and TRBJ1-1; TCRdb names TRBD1, which stays unverified in the absence of DNA. This receptor was identified in a human donor in good health. Some clones in this sample may be carry-over from other donors' samples. Sequencing was carried out using naive CXCR3+ CD8+ T cells from blood. This sample's subset: CD45RO-CCR7+CD27+CD95- naive CD8+ T cells expressing CXCR3 (TNR3+). This CDR3 reads CASTGTGADTEAFF.